Listed here is a single TCR beta chain. This entry comes from a study of shared clonotypes between healthy human individuals. The repertoire was sequenced with immunoSEQ multiplex PCR; TCRdb's copy has only in-frame clones and lacks some. The top ten clones hold around 0.13% of a sample with 2 million to 2.5 million clones, about 94% of them seen once. The V segment lost 4 bases and the J segment 0 bases; nucleotides outside the gene matches: 8. Germline CDR1 reads SGHDT; CDR2 reads YYEEEE. CDR3 size: 16 residues. Healthy adults negative for HIV, lacking recent acute infections or vaccinations, served as donors.

Specimen: naive CD4+ T cells sorted from blood. As for subset: CD45RA+ positively selected. The sequence was collected from a man in his late teens or twenties in good health. The rearrangement links TRBV5-6 to TRBJ2-3; TRBD1 aligns across 7 bases. The CDR3 reads CASSDRVSSSTDTQYF. The CDR3 nucleotides are TGTGCCAGCAGCGACAGGGTATCTTCTAGCACAGATACGCAGTATTTT.